This T cell receptor (beta chain) was captured in a study of molecular identifiers for immune sequencing clone quantification. The germline V and J ends were trimmed by 1 base and 4 bases, with 8 bases remaining between them. This CDR3 spans 14 amino acids. Germline CDR1 and CDR2: LNHNV and YYDKDF (reference sequence). Note on this clonotype: Antigen specificity is unknown.

Libraries for naive CD8 T cells, which were made from 20,000 to 1,000,000 sorted cells, drew on 10%, 30% or 50% of the RNA. In TCRdb, the PCR reads were re-called with MiXCR into one record per CDR3 protein. This sample has more than 550,000 distinct CDR3 sequences; roughly 25% occur once, and the top ten carry 0.78%. Study results and limitations: In naive cells, clones above 20 RNA copies held under 1% of molecules, whereas in effector cells they held over 97%. With a barcode shared among identical TCR molecules, highly expanded clone sizes could be underestimated.

V and J are TRBV15 and TRBJ1-3; the D is unclear. The sequenced sample was naive CD8+ T cells from blood, with Jurkat cell RNA spiked in. Indicated subset: FACS-sorted CD8+CD4-CCR7+CD45RA+ naive T cells. The origin of this receptor is a human donor in good health. Some libraries in this study had Jurkat cell RNA spiked in. CDR3 in DNA: TGTGCCACCAGCAGAGGTTTAGGGGGAAACACCATATATTTT. Protein product: CATSRGLGGNTIYF.